This TCR beta chain was identified during a study of blood T cell repertoires in COVID-19 (dated by TCRdb to about 2020). Broadly, across the study: The collaborator samples originated in the United States, Italy and Spain and spanned the acute and convalescent phases of COVID-19. The sample metadata nearly always contained a de-identified subject ID, COVID-19 status, age in years and sex. The prospective study material was composed of cDNA or gDNA derived from T cells, B-cell-depleted T cells, or PBMCs. The samples were drawn from the first 160 participants of the ongoing ImmuneRACE study and from 950 to 1,500 subjects provided by 6 global collaborators. Where available, HLA class I and class II types were obtained from metadata supplied by the sample provider rather than from assay-based typing. The repertoires were made available in a free public database intended to serve as a resource for research on the immune response to SARS-CoV-2. Subjects who had been exposed to COVID-19, were actively infected with it, or had recovered from it provided the deeply sampled blood TCRbeta repertoires that made up the dataset. On the study overall, not on this receptor specifically: Clinical and demographic metadata were provided uncurated, with the amount varying by source and participant.

Note on this clone: What antigen it recognizes has not been identified. No base qualities exist here, and no much larger clone lies one base off it.

At one collaborating source in Seattle, patients were enrolled during active infection and were followed longitudinally through the course of disease. Whole blood was collected in K2EDTA tubes by collaborating institutions according to the institutions' own protocols. For TCRbeta analysis, collaborator samples were shipped as frozen whole blood, as isolated PBMCs, or as DNA extracted from either sample type. CDR3 length: 16 amino acids, cysteine to phenylalanine. The only DNA kept is the CDR3, 48 bases in frame from the first base. Trimming removed 2 bases from V and 0 bases from J; the gene matches leave 3 bases unexplained. The germline V gene sets CDR1 to MNHEY and CDR2 to SVGAGI. TCRbeta CDR3 regions were amplified from genomic DNA by means of the immunoSEQ Assay, a bias-controlled multiplex PCR. In the source study's methods: Within the assay, amplification of reference gene primers was used to estimate how many nucleated cells each sample contained. To quantify the absolute abundance of each unique TCRbeta CDR3 rearrangement, sequence reads were collapsed and filtered. Productive Simpson clonality was computed per sample as the square root of Simpson's diversity index over productive rearrangements. The immuneACCESS repertoire file appears here via TCRdb, limited to in-frame rearrangements. These files lack a portion of the clones; in checked studies, under half of the deficit traces to unresolved V genes, and the cause of the others is not known. V and J calls and clone size are as listed in that table; D and trimming were resolved from the DNA. For this sample there are some 270,000 clones; about 85% appear just once. The ten largest make up 0.75% to 0.95% of the sample.

Sequencing used peripheral blood. The rearrangement joined TRBV6-5 to TRBJ2-7, with 11 bases in between that match TRBD2. The source is a human donor with COVID-19, enrolled during active disease. The donor label of this sample is uncertain. The DNA sequence is as follows: TGTGCCAGCAGTTACCCCGGGACTAGCGGCTCCTACGAGCAGTACTTC. This yields the protein CASSYPGTSGSYEQYF.